This TCR beta chain is drawn from a study of regulatory T cells in long-lasting Graves disease. This CDR3 is 15 amino acids long. Germline CDR1 reads SQVTM; CDR2 reads ANQGSEA. V was clipped by 3 bases and J by 0 bases; unmatched bases: 3. Time point noted: newly diagnosed GD, antithyroid drugs for less than 3 months. The TCR library used RNA extracted from PBMCs. It was American Thyroid Association guidelines that determined Graves' disease diagnosis. Ten or more counts support this clonotype. iRepertoire HTBI primers and Arm-PCR of CDR3 regions built TCR beta libraries. TCRdb re-called the multiplex PCR reads with MiXCR, one entry per CDR3 protein. The sample has 200,000 to 250,000 distinct CDR3 sequences, roughly a fifth seen once. This sample also appeared in a second study, on T cells in Graves' hyperthyroidism and ophthalmopathy.

The chain couples TRBV29-1 to TRBJ1-1; TRBD1 agrees at 11 bases. The specimen was peripheral blood mononuclear cells (PBMCs), collected at new diagnosis, from a patient treated with antithyroid drugs. This receptor was obtained from a woman in her thirties with Graves disease. The CDR3 here is CSVDGTGGVNTEAFF. DNA for the CDR3: TGCAGCGTTGACGGGACAGGGGGGGTGAACACTGAAGCTTTCTTT.